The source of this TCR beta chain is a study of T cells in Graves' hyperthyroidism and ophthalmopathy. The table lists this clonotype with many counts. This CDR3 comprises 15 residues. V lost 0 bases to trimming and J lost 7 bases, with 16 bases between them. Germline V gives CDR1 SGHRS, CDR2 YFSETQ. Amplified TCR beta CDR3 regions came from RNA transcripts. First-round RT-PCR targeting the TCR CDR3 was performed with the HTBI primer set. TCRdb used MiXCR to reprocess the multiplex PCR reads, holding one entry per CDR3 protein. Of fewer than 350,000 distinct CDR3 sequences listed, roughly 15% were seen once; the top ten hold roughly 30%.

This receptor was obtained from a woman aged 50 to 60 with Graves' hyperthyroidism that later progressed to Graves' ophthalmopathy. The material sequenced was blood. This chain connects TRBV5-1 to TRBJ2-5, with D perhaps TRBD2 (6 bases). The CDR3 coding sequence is TGCGCCAGCAGCTTGGTATCGGCTACGGAGGGGACCCAGTACTTC. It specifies CASSLVSATEGTQYF.